The 20 T cell receptor beta chains listed next were all sequenced from one sample in a study of shared clonotypes between healthy human individuals. The repertoire was sequenced with immunoSEQ multiplex PCR; TCRdb's copy has only in-frame clones and lacks some. Here the sample spans millions of clones, 90% to 95% being singletons. The sequenced material came from naive CD4+ T cells from PBMCs. Noted subset: CD45RA+ positively selected. The receptor source for this set is a man younger than 35 in good health. Some clones in this sample may be carry-over from other donors' samples.

This chain links TRBV6-5 with TRBJ2-7; 12 nucleotides agree with TRBD2. Per the germline V gene, CDR1 is MNHEY and CDR2 is SVGAGI. The J segment lost 4 bases and the V segment lost 2 bases, leaving 6 bases of the junction unmatched. The CDR3 extends over 16 amino acids. The CDR3 nucleotides read TGTGCCAGCAGTTACACGGGGACTAGCGGGTGGTACGAGCAGTACTTC. Protein sequence: CASSYTGTSGWYEQYF.

In its sample, this clone was seen a few times. J is TRBJ1-2 and V is TRBV19; weak D call: TRBD1 (5 bases). The CDR3 length is 12 residues. Trimming left V 7 bases short and J 5 bases short, with 11 bases between. CDR1 and CDR2 (germline): LNHDA, SQIVND (reference sequence). CDR3 sequence: CASKPTGYGYTF. CDR3 nucleotide sequence: TGTGCCAGTAAGCCAACAGGTTATGGCTACACCTTC.

The chain has TRBV2 and TRBJ2-1; D is undetermined. The CDR3 sequence is 11 residues long. V dropped 4 bases and J dropped 11 bases, with 9 bases sitting between them. Germline lookup yields CDR1 SNHLY and CDR2 FYNNEI. The CDR3: CASSVAGQQFF. CDR3 bases: TGTGCCAGCAGTGTTGCAGGACAGCAGTTCTTC.

This rearrangement joins TRBV28 to TRBJ2-7; D ambiguous. The germline V and J ends were trimmed by 10 bases and 7 bases, with 23 bases remaining between them. This CDR3 is 14 amino acids long. Looked up from germline, CDR1 is MDHEN and CDR2 is SYDVKM. CDR3 in amino acids: CAIQARGDVREQYF. Written as DNA, the CDR3 is TGTGCCATCCAAGCCCGCGGCGATGTGAGGGAGCAGTACTTC. The entire variable domain, with the rest obtained from reference TRBV28 and TRBJ2-7, is as follows: DVKVTQSSRYLVKRTGEKVFLECVQDMDHENMFWYRQDPGLGLRLIYFSYDVKMKEKGDIPEGYSVSREKKERFSLILESASTNQTSMYLCAIQARGDVREQYFGPGTRLTVT.

The chain has TRBV21-1 and TRBJ1-2. TRBV21-1 is reported as a pseudogene. CDR3 length: 11 amino acids. The CDR3 sequence: CASSRGYGYTF. The CDR3 bases are TGTGCCAGCAGTCGGGGCTATGGCTACACCTTC.

The gene calls are TRBV5-1 and TRBJ1-2; unclear D gene. The CDR3 totals 15 residues. Looked up from germline, CDR1 is SGHRS and CDR2 is YFSETQ. V gave up 0 bases and J gave up 8 bases, with 17 bases separating them. The CDR3: CASSLEGSLRMGYTF. The CDR3 coding sequence is TGCGCCAGCAGCTTGGAAGGCAGTTTGAGGATGGGCTACACCTTC.

This clone appeared once. The V and J genes are TRBV28 and TRBJ1-1; no clear D gene. CDR1 and CDR2 (germline): MDHEN, SYDVKM. V was clipped by 3 bases and J by 1 base, with 9 bases between them. The length of the CDR3 is 14 residues. The CDR3 DNA is TGTGCCAGCAGTTTGTTTTACACGAACACTGAAGCTTTCTTT. It specifies CASSLFYTNTEAFF.

This sequence joins TRBV28 and TRBJ2-3, with 10 bases matching TRBD2. The CDR3 loop spans 13 amino acids. Germline loops: CDR1 MDHEN, CDR2 SYDVKM. V lost 11 bases and J lost 0; bases outside the gene matches: 2. The CDR3 sequence: CASTSGSTDTQYF. CDR3 coding DNA: TGTGCCTCGACTAGCGGGAGCACAGATACGCAGTATTTT.

This CDR3 reads CASSADSNQPQHF. CDR3 DNA: TGTGCCAGCAGCGCCGATAGCAATCAGCCCCAGCATTTT. V is TRBV13 and J is TRBJ1-5; D ambiguous. The germline V and J ends were trimmed by 5 bases and 0 bases, with 5 bases remaining between them. Per germline, CDR1 PRHDT and CDR2 FYEKMQ (reference sequence). CDR3 length: 13 amino acids.

The gene calls are TRBV6-6 and TRBJ2-1, with D possibly TRBD2 on 5 matching bases. The ends were cut back, 2 bases at V and 3 bases at J, with 11 bases in the middle. Germline loops: CDR1 MNHNY, CDR2 SVGAGI (reference sequence). The CDR3 length is 15 residues. The CDR3 nucleotides read TGTGCCAGCAGTTACAGAGCGGCCGGCTACAATGAGCAGTTCTTC. Encoded protein: CASSYRAAGYNEQFF.

The gene calls are TRBV29-1 and TRBJ2-3; 11 nucleotides match TRBD2. V gave up 6 bases and J gave up 4 bases; unmatched junction bases: 9. The CDR3 extends over 15 amino acids. Germline CDR1 and CDR2: SQVTM and ANQGSEA. CDR3 amino acids: CSVVVLAGVPDTQYF. The CDR3 nucleotides are TGCAGCGTCGTTGTACTAGCGGGAGTCCCAGATACGCAGTATTTT.

There are a few counts of this clone. The rearrangement uses TRBV2 and TRBJ1-5, with 7 bases fitting TRBD1. Germline CDR1 and CDR2: SNHLY and FYNNEI. CDR3 size: 13 residues. The V and J ends lost 5 bases and 5 bases, in that order; junction bases with no gene match: 3. CDR3 sequence (DNA): TGTGCCAGCAGTACACAGGGGCATCAGCCCCAGCATTTT. The encoded protein is CASSTQGHQPQHF. Filled out from reference TRBV2 and TRBJ1-5, the complete variable domain reads EPEVTQTPSHQVTQMGQEVILRCVPISNHLYFYWYRQILGQKVEFLVSFYNNEISEKSEIFDDQFSVERPDGSNFTLKIRSTKLEDSAMYFCASSTQGHQPQHFGDGTRLSIL.

The chain uses TRBV5-1 and TRBJ1-4; possibly TRBD1 for D (5 bases). V dropped 1 base and J dropped 4 bases, with 11 bases sitting between them. The germline V gene has CDR1 SGHRS and CDR2 YFSETQ. This CDR3 contains 15 residues. In nucleotides, the CDR3 is TGCGCCAGCAGCTTGACCGGGACCAATAATGAAAAACTGTTTTTT. Its protein product is CASSLTGTNNEKLFF.

The chain is built from TRBV21-1 and TRBJ1-2. TRBV21-1 is labeled a pseudogene. The CDR3 loop spans 14 amino acids. The CDR3, as DNA: TGTGCCAGCAGCGCACAAACGGATTTCTATGGCTACACCTTC. As protein: CASSAQTDFYGYTF.

The sample holds one count of this clone. This CDR3 is CASRQGQDTQYF. The CDR3 DNA sequence: TGCGCCAGCAGGCAGGGTCAAGATACGCAGTATTTT. The chain uses TRBV4-3 and TRBJ2-3, with a tentative D call TRBD1 (5 bases). The CDR3 extends over 12 amino acids. CDR1 and CDR2 from the germline V gene are LGHNA and YSLEER. Trimming cost V 6 bases and J 5 bases, with 9 bases left between them.

The rearrangement uses TRBV28 and TRBJ2-4, with D maybe TRBD1 (5 bases). The germline V gene encodes CDR1 MDHEN and CDR2 SYDVKM. V lost 6 bases and J lost 8, with 8 bases in between. The CDR3 spans 11 residues. The CDR3 DNA is TGTGCCAGCAGGCTAGGGGACATTCAGTACTTC. This sequence encodes CASRLGDIQYF.

This clone was recorded once. The V call is TRBV5-1, the J call TRBJ2-5, with a tentative D call TRBD1 (6 bases). This CDR3 spans 15 amino acids. CDR1 and CDR2 from the germline V gene are SGHRS and YFSETQ. The germline V and J ends were trimmed by 0 bases and 5 bases, with 14 bases remaining between them. The CDR3 DNA is TGCGCCAGCAGCTTGGGCCGTACAGGGATGGAGACCCAGTACTTC. It specifies CASSLGRTGMETQYF.

This clone appeared once. The gene calls are TRBV28 and TRBJ1-3; 9 bases line up with TRBD1. V was pared by 9 bases and J by 2 bases, with 5 bases of the junction left unmatched. Germline lookup yields CDR1 MDHEN and CDR2 SYDVKM. The length of the CDR3 is 14 residues. The CDR3 bases are TGTGCCAGTGGGACAGGGACGACTGGAAACACCATATATTTT. This codes for CASGTGTTGNTIYF.

The J gene is TRBJ2-1, the V gene TRBV6-4; D is possibly TRBD2 (5 bases). V was cut by 5 bases and J by 0 bases, with 23 bases left in between. CDR1 is MRHNA and CDR2 is SNTAGT in the germline V gene. The length of the CDR3 is 19 residues. This chain's CDR3 is CASSRKGLAEGYSYNEQFF. DNA for the CDR3: TGTGCCAGCAGTCGCAAAGGGCTAGCAGAAGGTTACTCCTACAATGAGCAGTTCTTC.

CDR3 in amino acids: CASSVRESYNEQFF. CDR3 DNA: TGTGCCAGCAGCGTGCGGGAGTCCTACAATGAGCAGTTCTTC. V and J are TRBV9 and TRBJ2-1; the match to TRBD2 covers 7 bases. Per germline, CDR1 SGDLS and CDR2 YYNGEE. V lost 2 bases, J lost 1 base, and 0 bases stayed unmatched. The CDR3 covers 14 residues.